Sequencing of this T cell receptor beta chain was carried out in a study of blood T cell repertoires in COVID-19. Study as a whole: COVID-19 samples collected from the United States, Italy and Spain covered acute and convalescent phases.

Followed over time, Seattle patients had been enrolled while infection was active. In the original processing: Reference gene primer amplification gave nucleated cell count estimates. Some clones are missing from TCRdb's copy, which holds only in-frame ones; the method was immunoSEQ multiplex PCR. The V and J calls and clone size are taken from that table; D and trimming were inferred from the DNA. Among roughly 380,000 clones listed, roughly 90% were seen once. There are 17 residues in the CDR3. Germline CDR1 and CDR2: LGHNA and YSLEER. The V and J ends lost 2 bases and 6 bases, in that order; junction bases with no gene match: 9.

Specimen: peripheral blood. The receptor's source is a middle-aged woman with COVID-19, enrolled during active disease. The chain is built from TRBV4-3 and TRBJ2-1, with 11 bases fitting TRBD2. The CDR3 protein is CASSQLMGGLAANEQFF. CDR3 sequence (DNA): TGCGCCAGCAGCCAACTAATGGGGGGACTAGCGGCCAATGAGCAGTTCTTC.